The clone carrying this T cell receptor (beta chain) was counted once. Its antigen is not known. This entry comes from a study of shared clonotypes between healthy human individuals. Study in general: Three plates each covered CD4 naive and memory; CD8 naive two, CD8 memory one.

Naive-designated CD8 cells lacked CD45RO, were positively enriched for CCR7, and omitted terminally differentiated effector memory CD45RA+ cells. Clones were read by immunoSEQ multiplex PCR, and TCRdb kept only the in-frame ones, dropping some. Counted here are roughly 590,000 clones, nearly 97% occurring once; the ten biggest clones make up 0.1% to 0.11%. The germline V gene has CDR1 SQVTM and CDR2 ANQGSEA. Between the trimmed V and J ends, which lost 7 bases and 0 bases, there was a span of 12 bases. The CDR3 contains 14 residues. General study points: Around 5% of naive CD4 clonotypes were shared across a handful of donors. Sequencing depth was a factor that was expected to affect clonotype sharing among donors. It was the non-shared clonotypes that had lower generation probabilities than clonotypes shared by all four donors.

V and J are TRBV29-1 and TRBJ2-2; no clear D. The TCR was taken from a woman in her 30s in good health. The sequenced material came from naive CD8+ T cells sorted from blood. CDR3 nucleotides: TGCAGCGCCCCTTTGTACTCGAACACCGGGGAGCTGTTTTTT. The encoded protein is CSAPLYSNTGELFF.